The 27 T cell receptor beta chains listed next were all sequenced from one sample in a study of T cells after yellow fever vaccination. TCRdb processed the 5' RACE reads anew with MiXCR; each CDR3 protein has one entry. The sample has 150,000 to 200,000 distinct CDR3 sequences, 5.5% to 8% seen once. The sequencing here drew on CD4+ T cells sorted from PBMCs, taken on the day of the first yellow fever vaccination. The receptors were gathered from a young man who received the YFV17D yellow fever vaccine.

The table lists this clonotype with a few counts. The CDR3 loop reads CAMSQGLLAGAVLSYNEQFF. The CDR3 DNA sequence: TGTGCCATGTCACAGGGGCTGCTAGCGGGGGCCGTTCTCTCCTACAATGAGCAGTTCTTC. The chain uses TRBV10-3 and TRBJ2-1, with 10 bases identical to TRBD2. The CDR3 runs 20 residues. Trimming removed 9 bases from V and 0 bases from J; junction bases left unmatched: 20. CDR1 is ENHRY and CDR2 is SYGVKD in the germline V gene.

This clonotype was counted many times. V is TRBV7-2 and J is TRBJ2-3, with a weak D call TRBD2 (6 bases). This CDR3 contains 15 residues. The germline V gene encodes CDR1 SGHTA and CDR2 FQGNSA. The V end lost 4 bases, the J end lost 4 bases, and 15 bases lay between the germline ends. As DNA, the CDR3 is TGTGCCAGCAGCTCCTCTAGCGTAATGGCAGATACGCAGTATTTT. Amino acid sequence: CASSSSSVMADTQYF.

This clonotype has more than one count but fewer than ten. The DNA for the CDR3 is TGTGCCAGCAGTTTTTCAGAAGAGTATGGCTACACCTTC. This gives the protein CASSFSEEYGYTF. This chain connects TRBV12-3 or TRBV12-4 to TRBJ1-2; D is undetermined. Trimming shortened V by 3 bases and J by 5 bases, and 10 bases separated the two germline ends. The CDR3 has 13 residues.

This clonotype occurred a few times. The chain joins TRBV7-2 to TRBJ1-2; D might be TRBD1 (5 bases). The CDR3 is 16 residues long. With 4 bases removed from V and 0 bases from J, the gap between germline ends came to 15 bases. Germline assignment: CDR1 SGHTA and CDR2 FQGNSA. The CDR3 DNA sequence: TGTGCCAGCAGCTACCTCCCCGGGGACCCTAACTATGGCTACACCTTC. It encodes CASSYLPGDPNYGYTF.

This clonotype has ten or more counts. This rearrangement joins TRBV28 to TRBJ1-6; D uncertain. V shed 6 bases and J shed 8 bases, with 8 bases lying between them. This CDR3 is 12 amino acids long. Germline values: CDR1 MDHEN, CDR2 SYDVKM. In nucleotides, the CDR3 is TGTGCCAGCAGCCCCGGGTATTCACCCCTCCACTTT. Translated, it gives CASSPGYSPLHF. The entire variable domain, with the rest obtained from reference TRBV28 and TRBJ1-6, is as follows: DVKVTQSSRYLVKRTGEKVFLECVQDMDHENMFWYRQDPGLGLRLIYFSYDVKMKEKGDIPEGYSVSREKKERFSLILESASTNQTSMYLCASSPGYSPLHFGNGTRLTVT.

This clonotype was counted between two and nine times. The chain couples TRBV3-1 to TRBJ2-1; 15 nucleotides match TRBD2. This CDR3 has 17 amino acids. V lost 4 bases and J lost 9; bases outside the gene matches: 10. CDR1 is LGHDT, CDR2 YNNKEL, per germline (reference sequence). CDR3 in DNA: TGTGCCAGCAGCCCCGGACTAGCGGGGGGGCAGGTTGGTGAGCAGTTCTTC. Protein sequence: CASSPGLAGGQVGEQFF.

This clonotype has a handful of counts. A single base separates this from a much larger clone, so it may be a read error. The chain is built from TRBV20-1 and TRBJ2-6; the D gene could be TRBD1 or TRBD2 (6 bases each). The CDR3 is 15 residues long. Germline CDR1 and CDR2: DFQATT and SNEGSKA (reference sequence). The CDR3 region is CCARGGNSGANVLTF. The CDR3 DNA reads as TGCTGTGCTAGAGGGGGGAACTCTGGGGCCAACGTCCTGACTTTC.

The chain uses TRBV6-5 and TRBJ2-1; weak D call: TRBD1 (6 bases). Per germline, CDR1 MNHEY and CDR2 SVGAGI. V shed 5 bases and J shed 6 bases, with 17 bases lying between them. This CDR3 comprises 15 residues. The CDR3: CASSPKLRDTNEQFF. CDR3 sequence (DNA): TGTGCCAGCAGTCCCAAACTCCGGGACACCAATGAGCAGTTCTTC.

This clonotype was detected many times. The V call is TRBV11-2, the J call TRBJ2-2; D is uncertain. Germline V gene sequence: CDR1 SGHAT, CDR2 FQNNGV. V was cut by 0 bases and J by 5 bases, with 10 bases left in between. This CDR3 comprises 15 residues. The CDR3 DNA is TGTGCCAGCAGCTTAGATCAGTACGAGACCGGGGAGCTGTTTTTT. It codes for CASSLDQYETGELFF.

Ten or more counts support this clonotype. The chain links TRBV18 to TRBJ2-1; 10 bases agree with TRBD2. CDR1 and CDR2 (germline): KGHSH, LQKENI. The V gene end was trimmed by 0 bases and the J gene end by 8 bases; junction bases not matched to a gene: 7. The CDR3 covers 16 residues. The CDR3 protein is CASSPPLAGGWDEQFF. In DNA, the CDR3 is TGTGCCAGCTCACCACCGTTAGCGGGGGGTTGGGATGAGCAGTTCTTC.

This clonotype was seen more than once but under ten times. The rearrangement uses TRBV28 and TRBJ1-5; D unclear. Trimming removed 8 bases at V and 2 bases at J, with 13 bases between. CDR1 MDHEN and CDR2 SYDVKM come from the germline V gene. CDR3 length: 14 amino acids. The DNA of the CDR3 is TGTGCCAGCTCCTGGGGTTTGGGCAATCAGCCCCAGCATTTT. Amino acid sequence: CASSWGLGNQPQHF. Full variable domain (outside the CDR3, taken from reference TRBV28 and TRBJ1-5): DVKVTQSSRYLVKRTGEKVFLECVQDMDHENMFWYRQDPGLGLRLIYFSYDVKMKEKGDIPEGYSVSREKKERFSLILESASTNQTSMYLCASSWGLGNQPQHFGDGTRLSIL.

This clonotype was observed at least ten times. The genes are TRBV4-3 and TRBJ2-5; the match to TRBD1 covers 8 bases. The CDR3 is 13 residues long. With V trimmed by 6 bases and J by 5 bases, 5 bases remained unmatched. Germline CDR1 LGHNA, CDR2 YSLEER. The CDR3 coding sequence is TGCGCCAGCAGTCCAGGGGGCGCGGAGACCCAGTACTTC. Protein: CASSPGGAETQYF.

The DNA of the CDR3 is TGTGCCAGCAGCCAAGATTGGCGGGGGGTATACGAGCAGTACTTC. Translation gives CASSQDWRGVYEQYF. This chain links TRBV4-2 with TRBJ2-7; 8 positions match TRBD2. CDR1 and CDR2 from the germline V gene are LGHNA and YNFKEQ. This CDR3 region has 15 residues. The V and J ends lost 0 bases and 4 bases, in that order; junction bases with no gene match: 5.

This clonotype was seen ten or more times. This chain joins TRBV4-3 and TRBJ2-3; TRBD2 is a possible D gene (6 bases). Deletions cut 4 bases from V and 4 bases from J, with 18 bases between. The length of the CDR3 is 16 residues. CDR1 is LGHNA and CDR2 is YSLEER in the germline V gene. This CDR3 is CASSPEFSGVPDTQYF. Written as DNA, the CDR3 is TGCGCCAGCAGCCCCGAGTTTTCGGGAGTACCAGATACGCAGTATTTT.

In this sample, this clonotype turned up many times. The rearrangement links TRBV7-3 to TRBJ2-1, with a weak D call TRBD2 (5 bases). The CDR3 has 13 amino acids. Germline V CDR1 and CDR2: SGHTA, FQGTGA. V lost 5 bases, J lost 3 bases, and 8 bases lay in between. The CDR3 DNA reads TGTGCCAGCAGCAAGGACTTCTACAATGAGCAGTTCTTC. It translates to CASSKDFYNEQFF.

This clonotype was counted a few times. J is TRBJ1-5 and V is TRBV4-1, with 7 bases that match TRBD1. Germline lookup yields CDR1 MGHRA and CDR2 YSYEKL. The CDR3 sequence is 16 residues long. With V trimmed by 2 bases and J by 5 bases, 9 bases remained unmatched. CDR3 coding DNA: TGCGCCAGCAGCCAACCCGTTGGGGACAGAGATCAGCCCCAGCATTTT. Encoded protein: CASSQPVGDRDQPQHF.

This clonotype was detected ten times or more. The chain uses TRBV5-1 and TRBJ2-7; a weak D match, TRBD1 (6 bases). Trimming left V 4 bases short and J 5 bases short, with 19 bases between. The CDR3 has 15 amino acids. Per germline, CDR1 SGHRS and CDR2 YFSETQ. The CDR3 nucleotides read TGCGCCAGCAGCCGCAGGGTGGGGGCGAGCCACGAGCAGTACTTC. Its protein product is CASSRRVGASHEQYF.

This clonotype appeared many times. This chain joins TRBV5-1 and TRBJ2-3; no definite D call. The germline V and J ends were trimmed by 6 bases and 3 bases, with 11 bases remaining between them. The CDR3 sequence is 13 residues long. Per the germline V gene, CDR1 is SGHRS and CDR2 is YFSETQ. The chain's CDR3 is CASTWAATDTQYF. The CDR3 nucleotides are TGCGCCAGCACCTGGGCTGCAACAGATACGCAGTATTTT.

Only a few counts were recorded for this clonotype. The CDR3 loop reads CASSSLRGTEAFF. For the CDR3, the DNA is TGTGCCAGCAGTTCTCTTAGGGGCACTGAAGCTTTCTTT. This chain uses TRBV6-5 with TRBJ1-1; weak D call: TRBD1 (5 bases). V lost 4 bases to trimming and J lost 4 bases, with 10 bases between them. CDR3 size: 13 residues. Germline V CDR1 and CDR2: MNHEY, SVGAGI.

In regard to this clonotype: A much larger clone is a single base away; this may be a read error. The chain combines TRBV7-7 with TRBJ2-3; no reliable D call. Germline CDR1 is SSHAT and CDR2 is FNYEAQ (reference sequence). The CDR3 is made up of 13 amino acids. Written as DNA, the CDR3 is TGTGCTAGCAGCTTATGGGTAGAAGATACGCAGTATTTT. Translation gives CASSLWVEDTQYF.

V and J are TRBV5-1 and TRBJ2-5; 10 bases are a match to TRBD1. V shed 4 bases, J shed 5 bases, and the junction held 5 bases outside the gene matches. The germline V gene has CDR1 SGHRS and CDR2 YFSETQ. The CDR3 has 14 amino acids. In DNA form, the CDR3 reads TGCGCCAGCAGCCCGACAGGGGGCGACGAGACCCAGTACTTC. Its protein is CASSPTGGDETQYF.

At least ten counts were recorded for this clonotype. This rearrangement joins TRBV7-8 to TRBJ2-3; D tentatively reads TRBD1 or TRBD2 (5 bases each). This CDR3 has 14 amino acids. CDR1 and CDR2 (germline): SGHVS, FQNEAQ. Trimming took off 3 bases at V and 3 bases at J, with 10 bases between the two ends. This CDR3 is CASSFGAPTDTQYF. The CDR3 region has the DNA TGTGCCAGCAGCTTCGGGGCGCCGACAGATACGCAGTATTTT.

At least ten counts were recorded for this clonotype. The J gene is TRBJ2-3, the V gene TRBV5-1; D possibly corresponds to TRBD1 (6 bases). V was clipped by 4 bases and J by 1 base, with 10 bases between them. Per germline, CDR1 SGHRS and CDR2 YFSETQ. The CDR3 is 14 amino acids. The CDR3 DNA reads TGCGCCAGCAGCCCACAGGGAGGCACAGATACGCAGTATTTT. Translation: CASSPQGGTDTQYF.

The V call is TRBV25-1, the J call TRBJ2-7; 8 bases map to TRBD2. CDR1 is MGHDK, CDR2 SYGVNS, per germline. The J segment lost 5 bases and the V segment lost 8 bases, leaving 11 bases of the junction unmatched. The CDR3 contains 14 residues. The DNA for the CDR3 is TGTGCCAGCGAACGTCTGGCGGGGGGCGACGAGCAGTACTTC. It yields the protein CASERLAGGDEQYF.

This chain joins TRBV11-1 and TRBJ1-5; a weak D match, TRBD1 (5 bases). The CDR3 consists of 15 residues. The V and J ends lost 2 bases and 6 bases respectively, with 14 bases between them. CDR1 and CDR2 (germline): SGHAT, FQDESV (reference sequence). The CDR3 DNA is TGTGCCAGCAGCTTATCAGGGAGATCTTTTCAGCCCCAGCATTTT. It is translated as CASSLSGRSFQPQHF.

This clonotype has just a few counts. The rearrangement joins TRBV3-1 to TRBJ2-7; D not certain. In germline, CDR1 is LGHDT, CDR2 YNNKEL (reference sequence). This CDR3 has 15 residues. Trimming took 1 base from V and 0 from J, leaving 10 bases between them. The CDR3 protein is CASSQGAGRSYEQYV. The CDR3, as DNA: TGTGCCAGCAGCCAAGGGGCAGGCCGCTCCTACGAGCAGTACGTC.

The chain combines TRBV3-1 with TRBJ2-1, with 8 bases fitting TRBD2. This CDR3 comprises 15 residues. Per germline, CDR1 LGHDT and CDR2 YNNKEL (reference sequence). V lost 2 bases, J lost 4 bases, and 4 bases stayed unmatched. The CDR3 DNA is TGTGCCAGCAGCCAACAAGCGGGGGAATACAATGAGCAGTTCTTC. This translates into CASSQQAGEYNEQFF.